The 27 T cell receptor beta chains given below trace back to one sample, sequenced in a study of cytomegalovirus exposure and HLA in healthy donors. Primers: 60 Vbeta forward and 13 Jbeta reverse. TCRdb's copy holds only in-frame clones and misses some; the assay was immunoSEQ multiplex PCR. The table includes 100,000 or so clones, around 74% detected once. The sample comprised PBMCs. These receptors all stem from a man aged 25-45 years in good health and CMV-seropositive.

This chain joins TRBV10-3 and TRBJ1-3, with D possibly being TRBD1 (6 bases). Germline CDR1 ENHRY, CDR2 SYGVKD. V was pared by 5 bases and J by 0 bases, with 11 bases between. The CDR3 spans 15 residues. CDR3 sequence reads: CAISRGGASGNTIYF. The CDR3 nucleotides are TGTGCCATCAGTAGGGGGGGGGCCTCTGGAAACACCATATATTTT.

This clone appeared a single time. CDR3 coding DNA: TGTGCCAGCAGTACCCACCTGGACAGGGGACTATTGCGTGAGCAGTTCTTC. Its protein is CASSTHLDRGLLREQFF. This chain connects TRBV2 to TRBJ2-1; TRBD1 matches at 9 bases. Germline values: CDR1 SNHLY, CDR2 FYNNEI. J was trimmed by 9 bases and V by 5 bases; bases with no gene match: 17. The CDR3 is 17 amino acids.

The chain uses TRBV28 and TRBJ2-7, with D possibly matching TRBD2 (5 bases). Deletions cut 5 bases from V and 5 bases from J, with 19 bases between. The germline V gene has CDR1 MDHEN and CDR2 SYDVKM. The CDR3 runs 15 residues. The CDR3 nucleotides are TGTGCCAGCAGTCGAGGAGGAGTCTGGCCGGACGAGCAGTACTTC. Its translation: CASSRGGVWPDEQYF.

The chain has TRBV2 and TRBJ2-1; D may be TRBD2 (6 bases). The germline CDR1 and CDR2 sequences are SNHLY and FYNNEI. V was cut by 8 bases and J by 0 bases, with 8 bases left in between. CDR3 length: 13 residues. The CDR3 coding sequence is TGTGCCAGCGAACTAGCCTCCTACAATGAGCAGTTCTTC. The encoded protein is CASELASYNEQFF.

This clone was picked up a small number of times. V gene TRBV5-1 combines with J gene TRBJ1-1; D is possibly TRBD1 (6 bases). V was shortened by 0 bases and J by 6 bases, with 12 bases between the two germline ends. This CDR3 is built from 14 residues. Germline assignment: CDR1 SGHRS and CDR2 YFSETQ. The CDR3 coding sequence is TGCGCCAGCAGCTTGGGAGGCAGGGGAGCTGAAGCTTTCTTT. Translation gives CASSLGGRGAEAFF.

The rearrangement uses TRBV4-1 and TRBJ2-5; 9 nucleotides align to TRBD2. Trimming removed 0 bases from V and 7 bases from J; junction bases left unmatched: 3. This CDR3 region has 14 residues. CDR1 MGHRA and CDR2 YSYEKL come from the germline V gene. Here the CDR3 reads CASSQDLAGWTQYF. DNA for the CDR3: TGCGCCAGCAGCCAAGACCTAGCGGGGTGGACCCAGTACTTC.

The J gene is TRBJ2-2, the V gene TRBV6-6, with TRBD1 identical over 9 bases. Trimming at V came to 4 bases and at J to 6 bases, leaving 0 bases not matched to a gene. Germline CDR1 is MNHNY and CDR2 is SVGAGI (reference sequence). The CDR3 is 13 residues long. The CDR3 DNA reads TGTGCCAGCAGTTGGACAGGGGCCGGGGAGCTGTTTTTT. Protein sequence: CASSWTGAGELFF.

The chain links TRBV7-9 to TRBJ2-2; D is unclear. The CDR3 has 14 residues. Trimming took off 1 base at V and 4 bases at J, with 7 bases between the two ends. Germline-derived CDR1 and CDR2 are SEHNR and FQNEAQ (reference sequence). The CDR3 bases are TGTGCCAGCAGCTTAGGTCTCCTCACCGGGGAGCTGTTTTTT. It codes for CASSLGLLTGELFF. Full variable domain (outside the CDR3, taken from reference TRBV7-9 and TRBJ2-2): DTGVSQNPRHKITKRGQNVTFRCDPISEHNRLYWYRQTLGQGPEFLTYFQNEAQLEKSRLLSDRFSAERPKGSFSTLEIQRTEQGDSAMYLCASSLGLLTGELFFGEGSRLTVL.

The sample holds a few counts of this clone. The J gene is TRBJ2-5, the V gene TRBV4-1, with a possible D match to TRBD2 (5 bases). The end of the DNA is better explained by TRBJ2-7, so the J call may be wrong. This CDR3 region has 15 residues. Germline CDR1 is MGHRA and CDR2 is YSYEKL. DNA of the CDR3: TGCGCCAGCAGCCAAGGGACGGACTTAATGGGCGAGCAGTACTTC. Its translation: CASSQGTDLMGEQYF.

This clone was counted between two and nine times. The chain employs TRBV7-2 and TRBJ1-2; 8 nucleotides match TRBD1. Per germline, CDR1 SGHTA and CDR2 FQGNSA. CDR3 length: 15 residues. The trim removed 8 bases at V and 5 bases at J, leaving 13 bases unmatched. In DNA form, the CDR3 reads TGTGCCAGCTCCGTTTGGGACAGGACTACTTATGGCTACACCTTC. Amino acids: CASSVWDRTTYGYTF.

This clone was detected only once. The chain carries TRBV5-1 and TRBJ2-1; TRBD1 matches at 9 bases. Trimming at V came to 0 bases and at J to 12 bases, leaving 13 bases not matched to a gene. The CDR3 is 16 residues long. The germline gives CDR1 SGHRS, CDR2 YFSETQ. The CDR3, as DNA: TGCGCCAGCAGCTTGGGGGGACAGGGTGGGAGTACCTGGCAGTTCTTC. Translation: CASSLGGQGGSTWQFF.

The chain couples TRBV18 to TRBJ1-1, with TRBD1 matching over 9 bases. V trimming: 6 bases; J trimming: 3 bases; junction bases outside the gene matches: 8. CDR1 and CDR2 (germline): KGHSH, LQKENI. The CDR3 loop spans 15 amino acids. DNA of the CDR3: TGTGCCAGCTCGACCTACAGGGGGCATGACACTGAAGCTTTCTTT. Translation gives CASSTYRGHDTEAFF.

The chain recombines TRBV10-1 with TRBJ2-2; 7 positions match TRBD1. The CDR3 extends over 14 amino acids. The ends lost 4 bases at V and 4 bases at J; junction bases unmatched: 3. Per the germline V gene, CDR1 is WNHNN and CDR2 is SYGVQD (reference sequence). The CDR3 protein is CASSGNRGTGELFF. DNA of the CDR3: TGCGCCAGCAGTGGGAACAGGGGCACCGGGGAGCTGTTTTTT.

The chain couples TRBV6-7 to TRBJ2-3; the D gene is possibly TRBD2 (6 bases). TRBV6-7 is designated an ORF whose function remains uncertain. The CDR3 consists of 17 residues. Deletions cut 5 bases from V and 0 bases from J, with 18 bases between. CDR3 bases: TGTGCCAGCAGTCCCCTGCCGCGACGGGGGAGCACAGATACGCAGTATTTT. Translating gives CASSPLPRRGSTDTQYF.

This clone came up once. The CDR3: CASSSHGETQYF. CDR3 in DNA: TGTGCCAGCAGCTCACATGGAGAGACCCAGTACTTC. The gene calls are TRBV6-5 and TRBJ2-5; D unclear. The length of the CDR3 is 12 residues. The germline gives CDR1 MNHEY, CDR2 SVGAGI. The V and J ends lost 6 bases and 4 bases respectively, with 9 bases between them.

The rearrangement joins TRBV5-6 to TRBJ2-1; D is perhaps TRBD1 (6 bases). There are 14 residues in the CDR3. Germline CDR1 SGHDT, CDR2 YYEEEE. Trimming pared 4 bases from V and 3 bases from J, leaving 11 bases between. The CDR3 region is CASSPGHLYNEQFF. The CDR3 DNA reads TGTGCCAGCAGCCCGGGACACCTCTACAATGAGCAGTTCTTC. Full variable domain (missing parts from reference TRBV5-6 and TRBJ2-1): DAGVTQSPTHLIKTRGQQVTLRCSPKSGHDTVSWYQQALGQGPQFIFQYYEEEERQRGNFPDRFSGHQFPNYSSELNVNALLLGDSALYLCASSPGHLYNEQFFGPGTRLTVL.

CDR3 bases: TGTGCCAGCAGCGTATCCGTAAGCGGGGAATACTACGAGCAGTACTTC. Translating gives CASSVSVSGEYYEQYF. This chain uses TRBV9 with TRBJ2-7; 7 positions agree with TRBD2. Germline V gene lookup returns CDR1 SGDLS and CDR2 YYNGEE. The CDR3 has 16 residues. Unmatched junction bases numbered 10, after V lost 1 base and J lost 3 bases.

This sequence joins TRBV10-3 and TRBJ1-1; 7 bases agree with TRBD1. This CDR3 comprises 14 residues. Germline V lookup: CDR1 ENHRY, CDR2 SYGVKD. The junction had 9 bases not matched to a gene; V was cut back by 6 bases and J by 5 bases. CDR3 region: CAIRRQGMGTEAFF. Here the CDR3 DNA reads TGTGCCATCAGACGACAGGGCATGGGGACTGAAGCTTTCTTT.

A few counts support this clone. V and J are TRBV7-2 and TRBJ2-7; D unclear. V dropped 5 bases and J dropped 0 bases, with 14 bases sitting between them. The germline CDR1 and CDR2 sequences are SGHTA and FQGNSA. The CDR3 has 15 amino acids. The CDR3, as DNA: TGTGCCAGCAGCGAACCTCATAGCAGCTCCTACGAGCAGTACTTC. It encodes CASSEPHSSSYEQYF.

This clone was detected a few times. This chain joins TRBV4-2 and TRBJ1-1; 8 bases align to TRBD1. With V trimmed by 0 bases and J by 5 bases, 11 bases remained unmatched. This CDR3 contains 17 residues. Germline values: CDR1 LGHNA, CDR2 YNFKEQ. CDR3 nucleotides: TGTGCCAGCAGCCAAGATATCACAACAGGGGGAGGTACTGAAGCTTTCTTT. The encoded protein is CASSQDITTGGGTEAFF.

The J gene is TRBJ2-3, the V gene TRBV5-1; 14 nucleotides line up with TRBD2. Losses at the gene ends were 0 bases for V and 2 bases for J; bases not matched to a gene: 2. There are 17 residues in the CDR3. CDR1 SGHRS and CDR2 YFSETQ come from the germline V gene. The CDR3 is CASSLGGLAGATDTQYF. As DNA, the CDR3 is TGCGCCAGCAGCTTGGGGGGACTAGCGGGAGCCACAGATACGCAGTATTTT.

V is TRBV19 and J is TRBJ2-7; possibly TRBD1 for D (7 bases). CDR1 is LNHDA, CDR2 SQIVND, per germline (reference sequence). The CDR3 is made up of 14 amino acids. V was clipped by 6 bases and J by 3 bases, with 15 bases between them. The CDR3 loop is CASRRSRGDYEQYF. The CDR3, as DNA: TGTGCCAGTAGGCGTAGCAGGGGGGACTACGAGCAGTACTTC.

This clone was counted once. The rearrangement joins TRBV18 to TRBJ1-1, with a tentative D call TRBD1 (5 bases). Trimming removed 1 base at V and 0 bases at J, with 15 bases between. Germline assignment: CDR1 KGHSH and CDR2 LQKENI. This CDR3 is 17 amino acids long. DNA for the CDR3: TGTGCCAGCTCACCACGGGGCGGGATCAGCTTGAACACTGAAGCTTTCTTT. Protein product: CASSPRGGISLNTEAFF.

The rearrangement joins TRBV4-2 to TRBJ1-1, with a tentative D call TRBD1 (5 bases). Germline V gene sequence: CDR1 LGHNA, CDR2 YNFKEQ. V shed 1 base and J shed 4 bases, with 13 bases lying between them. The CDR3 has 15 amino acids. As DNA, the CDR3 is TGTGCCAGCAGCCAAGTTATCGGGGGGGGCACTGAAGCTTTCTTT. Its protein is CASSQVIGGGTEAFF.

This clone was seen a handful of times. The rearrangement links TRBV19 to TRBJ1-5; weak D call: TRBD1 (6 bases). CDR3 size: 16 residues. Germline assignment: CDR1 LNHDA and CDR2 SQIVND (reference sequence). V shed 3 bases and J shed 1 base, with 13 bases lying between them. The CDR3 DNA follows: TGTGCCAGTAGTATCCTTGGGGGCAGAAGCAATCAGCCCCAGCATTTT. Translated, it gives CASSILGGRSNQPQHF.

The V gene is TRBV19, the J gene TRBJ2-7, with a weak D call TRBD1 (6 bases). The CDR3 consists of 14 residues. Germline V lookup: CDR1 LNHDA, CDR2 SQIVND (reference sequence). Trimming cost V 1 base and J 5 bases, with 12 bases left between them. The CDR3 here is CASSIGPQGDEQYF. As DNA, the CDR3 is TGTGCCAGTAGTATAGGCCCACAGGGTGACGAGCAGTACTTC.

In DNA form, the CDR3 reads TGTGCCAGCAGACCCAAGACTAGCGGAAAAGAGACCCAGTACTTC. It is translated as CASRPKTSGKETQYF. V usage is TRBV27 and J usage is TRBJ2-5, with 9 bases fitting TRBD2. The CDR3 contains 15 residues. Germline trimming cut 6 bases from V and 3 bases from J; bases unmatched to any gene: 8. CDR1 and CDR2 (germline): MNHEY, SMNVEV (reference sequence).